Listed here are 21 T cell receptor beta chains from one sample, sequenced in a study of T cell responses to AZD1222 COVID-19 vaccine. TCRdb's table, derived via immunoSEQ multiplex PCR, lists solely in-frame clones and lacks some. The table lists roughly 30,000 clones, around 86% of them singletons, with 1% to 1.5% in the top ten. The sequenced sample was peripheral blood, obtained on day 0 of AZD1222 vaccination. Receptors originate from an adult in good health.

The chain uses TRBV11-2 and TRBJ2-7; 9 positions match TRBD1. CDR3 size: 15 residues. The germline V gene has CDR1 SGHAT and CDR2 FQNNGV. After removal of 3 bases from V and 3 bases from J, the junction contained 6 bases not matched to a gene. The CDR3 loop reads CASSLGTGNLYEQYF. Here the CDR3 DNA reads TGTGCCAGCAGCTTGGGGACAGGGAATCTCTACGAGCAGTACTTC.

This chain connects TRBV6-2 or TRBV6-3 to TRBJ1-5; 7 bases are a match to TRBD1. Germline-derived CDR1 and CDR2 are MNHEY and SVGEGT. The CDR3 sequence is 16 residues long. Losses at the gene ends were 6 bases for V and 4 bases for J; bases not matched to a gene: 12. This CDR3 reads CASSSESGGVNQPQHF. For the CDR3, the DNA is TGTGCCAGCAGCTCGGAATCAGGGGGGGTAAATCAGCCCCAGCATTTT.

The chain is built from TRBV7-7 and TRBJ1-5, with D perhaps matching TRBD1 (5 bases). The CDR3 has 20 residues. CDR1 is SSHAT and CDR2 is FNYEAQ in the germline V gene (reference sequence). Trimming left V 4 bases short and J 0 bases short, with 25 bases between. The CDR3 loop reads CASSSLVNPIDRYSNQPQHF. The CDR3 nucleotides are TGTGCCAGCAGCTCTTTAGTGAACCCTATCGACAGATATAGCAATCAGCCCCAGCATTTT.

The chain uses TRBV10-3 and TRBJ2-2, with D uncertain. Germline V CDR1 and CDR2: ENHRY, SYGVKD. The CDR3 length is 16 residues. V lost 9 bases and J 0 bases, leaving 17 bases between the germline ends. This CDR3 reads CAIPRAAVANTGELFF. The CDR3 DNA reads as TGTGCCATACCCCGGGCGGCCGTCGCGAACACCGGGGAGCTGTTTTTT.

The chain combines TRBV19 with TRBJ1-5, with a weak D call TRBD1 (6 bases). The V end lost 0 bases, the J end lost 9 bases, and 12 bases lay between the germline ends. Germline CDR1 is LNHDA and CDR2 is SQIVND (reference sequence). CDR3 length: 14 amino acids. CDR3 coding DNA: TGTGCCAGTAGTATAGATTTAAGGGGGGCGCCCCAGCATTTT. This codes for CASSIDLRGAPQHF.

The CDR3 coding sequence is TGTGCCAGCAGTGGACTAGCGGGATACTACGAGCAGTACTTC. It specifies CASSGLAGYYEQYF. The chain links TRBV2 to TRBJ2-7; 11 positions match TRBD2. V trimming: 4 bases; J trimming: 3 bases; junction bases outside the gene matches: 2. The CDR3 loop spans 14 amino acids. From germline, CDR1 is SNHLY and CDR2 FYNNEI.

This clone was picked up one time. The V gene is TRBV5-8, the J gene TRBJ1-5; D ambiguous. Trimming cost V 0 bases and J 7 bases, with 8 bases left between them. Germline V gives CDR1 SGHTS, CDR2 YDEGEE. The CDR3 loop spans 13 amino acids. The CDR3 sequence: CASSLDKGQPQHF. Here the CDR3 DNA reads TGTGCCAGCAGCTTGGACAAAGGGCAGCCCCAGCATTTT.

Only one count was recorded for this clone. The CDR3 nucleotides read TGTGCCAGCAGCCTGGGGGGACAGTTAAAAAATGAGCAGTTCTTC. Its protein is CASSLGGQLKNEQFF. This sequence joins TRBV9 and TRBJ2-1, with D maybe TRBD1 (7 bases). V lost 4 bases to trimming and J lost 7 bases, with 18 bases between them. There are 15 residues in the CDR3. The germline gives CDR1 SGDLS, CDR2 YYNGEE.

The chain uses TRBV27 and TRBJ2-1; 7 bases match TRBD2. J was trimmed by 8 bases and V by 2 bases; bases with no gene match: 0. CDR1 and CDR2 (germline): MNHEY, SMNVEV (reference sequence). This CDR3 spans 12 amino acids. The CDR3 DNA reads TGTGCCAGCAGTTTAGGGGGGGATGAGCAGTTCTTC. As protein: CASSLGGDEQFF.

The chain combines TRBV27 with TRBJ2-7; a possible D gene is TRBD1 (6 bases). Germline lookup yields CDR1 MNHEY and CDR2 SMNVEV (reference sequence). CDR3 length: 12 amino acids. V lost 6 bases to trimming and J lost 1 base, with 7 bases between them. CDR3 region: CASSDRSYEQYF. CDR3 in DNA: TGTGCCAGCAGCGACAGGTCCTACGAGCAGTACTTC.

The CDR3 region is CASSSPGQGAVGGNSPLHF. CDR3 DNA sequence: TGCGCCAGCAGCAGCCCGGGACAGGGGGCTGTGGGGGGTAATTCACCCCTCCACTTT. The chain joins TRBV4-1 to TRBJ1-6, with 12 positions matching TRBD1. Germline CDR1 MGHRA, CDR2 YSYEKL. The CDR3 is 19 amino acids. The trim removed 5 bases at V and 6 bases at J, leaving 14 bases unmatched.

The rearrangement uses TRBV5-6 and TRBJ2-1; TRBD2 matches 12 bases. Germline CDR1 SGHDT, CDR2 YYEEEE. The CDR3 has 13 residues. Trimming at V came to 3 bases and at J to 13 bases, leaving 5 bases not matched to a gene. CDR3 residues: CASSSGLAGHQFF. In DNA, the CDR3 is TGTGCCAGCAGCTCGGGACTAGCGGGCCATCAGTTCTTC.

This chain uses TRBV15 with TRBJ2-7, with TRBD2 matching 11 bases. With 5 bases clipped from V and 5 bases from J, the junction kept 17 bases outside the gene matches. Germline CDR1 and CDR2: LNHNV and YYDKDF (reference sequence). The CDR3 consists of 18 residues. The CDR3 coding sequence is TGTGCCACCAGCGAGGGGTACATTACTAGCGGGAGAACCCACGAGCAGTACTTC. Translating gives CATSEGYITSGRTHEQYF. Supplemented by reference TRBV15 and TRBJ2-7, the full variable domain reads DAMVIQNPRYQVTQFGKPVTLSCSQTLNHNVMYWYQQKSSQAPKLLFHYYDKDFNNEADTPDNFQSRRPNTSFCFLDIRSPGLGDTAMYLCATSEGYITSGRTHEQYFGPGTRLTVT.

The chain carries TRBV2 and TRBJ1-2, with D hard to call. The V gene lost 5 bases and the J gene lost 4 bases, with 17 bases spanning the gap. Germline V lookup: CDR1 SNHLY, CDR2 FYNNEI. This CDR3 comprises 15 residues. In nucleotides, the CDR3 is TGTGCCAGCAGTCTCCAAAGTGGAGTGGTCTATGGCTACACCTTC. This sequence encodes CASSLQSGVVYGYTF.

The chain combines TRBV2 with TRBJ1-5; D might be TRBD1 (6 bases). The CDR3 covers 17 residues. Trimming took 6 bases from V and 3 from J, leaving 21 bases between them. The V gene's germline CDR1 is SNHLY and CDR2 FYNNEI. The CDR3 loop reads CASSPSGAESHNQPQHF. In DNA, the CDR3 is TGTGCCAGCAGCCCCTCGGGGGCGGAGTCGCACAATCAGCCCCAGCATTTT.

This clone appeared a few times. The chain joins TRBV29-1 to TRBJ2-7; TRBD2 might be the D (5 bases). Germline CDR1 reads SQVTM; CDR2 reads ANQGSEA. The CDR3 has 11 residues. Trimming shortened V by 1 base and J by 6 bases, and 7 bases separated the two germline ends. This CDR3 reads CSVEGGLEQYF. CDR3 nucleotides: TGCAGCGTTGAAGGAGGGCTCGAGCAGTACTTC.

The chain carries TRBV29-1 and TRBJ1-2; 7 bases map to TRBD1. This CDR3 region has 14 residues. Germline V CDR1 and CDR2: SQVTM, ANQGSEA. CDR3 region: CSAHGDRVIDGYTF. As DNA, the CDR3 is TGCAGTGCCCACGGAGACAGGGTAATAGACGGCTACACCTTC.

This chain connects TRBV3-1 (or the pseudogene TRBV3-2) to TRBJ2-7; possibly TRBD2 for D (5 bases). The CDR3 runs to 14 residues. The V end was cut by 5 bases, the J end by 0 bases, with 11 bases between. CDR1 and CDR2 (germline): LGHDT, YNNKEL (reference sequence). CDR3 sequence reads: CASSSRTASYEQYF. CDR3 DNA sequence: TGTGCCAGCAGCTCCCGGACTGCCTCCTACGAGCAGTACTTC.

In this sample, this clone turned up a few times. J is TRBJ1-1 and V is TRBV7-6, with D tentatively TRBD1 (6 bases). There are 12 residues in the CDR3. Per the germline V gene, CDR1 is SGHVS and CDR2 is FNYEAQ. With 6 bases removed from V and 5 bases from J, the gap between germline ends came to 10 bases. The DNA for the CDR3 is TGTGCCAGCAGTTCGACAGGAACTGAAGCTTTCTTT. Its translation is CASSSTGTEAFF.

The V call is TRBV12-3 or TRBV12-4, the J call TRBJ2-7, with 9 nucleotides matching TRBD1. V was pared by 6 bases and J by 7 bases, with 7 bases of the junction left unmatched. CDR3 length: 13 residues. This CDR3 reads CASRLQGAGEQYF. CDR3 DNA: TGTGCCAGCAGGTTACAGGGGGCTGGGGAGCAGTACTTC.

This chain links TRBV5-1 with TRBJ2-3, with D tentatively TRBD1 (7 bases). The germline V gene has CDR1 SGHRS and CDR2 YFSETQ. The CDR3 totals 13 residues. V lost 6 bases and J lost 7, with 15 bases in between. The CDR3 reads CASTEGAEYTQYF. The CDR3 bases are TGCGCCAGCACGGAGGGGGCGGAATATACGCAGTATTTT.